One and the same sample provided the 11 T cell receptor beta chains below, sequenced in a study of shared clonotypes between healthy human individuals. Some clones are missing from TCRdb's copy, which holds only in-frame ones; the method was immunoSEQ multiplex PCR. The sample yields 2 million to 2.5 million clones, nearly 97% seen once. Sequencing was done on a sample of naive CD4+ T cells sorted from blood. As to subset: CD45RA+ positively selected. The source of these receptors is a man aged 18-30 years in good health.

The rearrangement uses TRBV5-4 and TRBJ2-7; 14 bases agree with TRBD2. Germline V lookup: CDR1 SGHNT, CDR2 YYREEE (reference sequence). Trimming cost V 4 bases and J 6 bases; bases outside gene matches: 6. The CDR3 contains 15 residues. The CDR3 DNA reads TGTGCCAGCAGCACAGGACTAGCGGGAGGTCCCGAGCAGTACTTC. The encoded protein is CASSTGLAGGPEQYF.

With respect to this clone: Within the sample, other DNA sequences also encode this same CDR3. The gene calls are TRBV7-9 and TRBJ2-3; maybe TRBD1 (6 bases). The V gene's germline CDR1 is SEHNR and CDR2 FQNEAQ (reference sequence). This CDR3 region has 15 residues. V was trimmed by 5 bases and J by 0 bases, leaving 12 bases between them. CDR3 residues: CASSEDRPSTDTQYF. The CDR3 DNA reads as TGTGCCAGCAGCGAGGACAGACCTAGCACAGATACGCAGTATTTT.

This clone showed up just once. The genes are TRBV5-6 and TRBJ2-3; TRBD1 matches 7 bases. With 2 bases clipped from V and 2 bases from J, the junction kept 5 bases outside the gene matches. Looked up from germline, CDR1 is SGHDT and CDR2 is YYEEEE. The CDR3 length is 15 residues. The CDR3, as DNA: TGTGCCAGCAGCTTTTCGGGACAGATCACAGATACGCAGTATTTT. As protein: CASSFSGQITDTQYF.

V gene TRBV7-8 combines with J gene TRBJ2-4, with a tentative D call TRBD2 (6 bases). Germline loops: CDR1 SGHVS, CDR2 FQNEAQ. V was pared by 1 base and J by 8 bases, with 21 bases between. The CDR3 runs 17 residues. CDR3 protein: CASSLVGYGGLADIQYF. DNA for the CDR3: TGTGCCAGCAGCTTAGTGGGATATGGAGGGTTGGCTGACATTCAGTACTTC.

The rearrangement links TRBV4-2 to TRBJ2-5; no clear D gene. The germline V and J ends were trimmed by 4 bases and 7 bases, with 19 bases remaining between them. Germline CDR1 and CDR2: LGHNA and YNFKEQ. The CDR3 runs to 15 residues. The CDR3 coding sequence is TGTGCCAGCAGCCGATTAGCCCCTGGGGTAGGGACCCAGTACTTC. Its translation is CASSRLAPGVGTQYF.

This clone has just one count. The chain joins TRBV12-5 to TRBJ1-1; no clear D. Trimming removed 7 bases at V and 0 bases at J, with 9 bases between. Per the germline V gene, CDR1 is LGHNT and CDR2 is FRNRAP. The CDR3 is 13 amino acids. The CDR3 here is CASAPRMNTEAFF. In nucleotides, the CDR3 is TGTGCTAGTGCCCCGAGGATGAACACTGAAGCTTTCTTT.

The rearrangement links TRBV6-6 to TRBJ1-2; 7 bases are shared with TRBD1. The CDR3 is 13 residues long. Germline-derived CDR1 and CDR2 are MNHNY and SVGAGI (reference sequence). V lost 6 bases to trimming and J lost 6 bases; unmatched junction nucleotides: 7. CDR3 coding DNA: TGTGCCAGCAGCGGCGGGACAGTCCATGGCTACACCTTC. Translation: CASSGGTVHGYTF.

The chain uses TRBV4-1 and TRBJ2-6; no definite D call. Trimming took 0 bases from V and 0 from J, leaving 12 bases between them. In germline, CDR1 is MGHRA, CDR2 YSYEKL. The CDR3 is 18 amino acids. CDR3 sequence (DNA): TGCGCCAGCAGCCAAGATTGGGTCGATAGCTCTGGGGCCAACGTCCTGACTTTC. The encoded protein is CASSQDWVDSSGANVLTF.

The chain links TRBV19 to TRBJ2-6; 9 nucleotides agree with TRBD1. Per germline, CDR1 LNHDA and CDR2 SQIVND (reference sequence). Germline trimming cut 5 bases from V and 11 bases from J; bases unmatched to any gene: 13. The CDR3 loop spans 16 amino acids. CDR3: CASSRSTGGWEHVLTF. The CDR3 bases are TGTGCCAGTAGTCGCTCGACAGGGGGTTGGGAGCACGTCCTGACTTTC.

This rearrangement joins TRBV29-1 to TRBJ1-1; 7 bases map to TRBD1. Germline CDR1 is SQVTM and CDR2 is ANQGSEA. There are 11 residues in the CDR3. With 7 bases clipped from V and 5 bases from J, the junction kept 4 bases outside the gene matches. CDR3 in amino acids: CSAGQTTEAFF. The CDR3 DNA reads TGCAGCGCGGGACAGACGACTGAAGCTTTCTTT.

The genes are TRBV5-5 and TRBJ2-3, with D tentatively TRBD1 or TRBD2 (6 bases each). This CDR3 region has 15 residues. V lost 1 base, J lost 5 bases, and 14 bases lay in between. Germline lookup yields CDR1 SGHKS and CDR2 YYEKEE (reference sequence). CDR3 nucleotides: TGTGCCAGCAGCTTGTACCGGGGGCTGGAAGATACGCAGTATTTT. Its protein is CASSLYRGLEDTQYF.